These 16 T cell receptor beta chains originate from one sample sequenced in a study of a mutant IDH1 vaccine in newly diagnosed glioma (dated by TCRdb to about 2021). The method was the immunoSEQ multiplex PCR assay. TCRdb's version of the immuneACCESS table is confined to in-frame rearrangements and falls short of the full clone set. An unresolved V gene accounts for under half of the shortfall where checked; the remainder is of unknown origin. The table for this sample lists approximately 57,000 clones; 70% to 85% of them were counted only once. The biggest ten clones account for approximately 3.1% of the sample. This specimen's time point label, interpreted: week 5, during vaccination. A 20-mer mutant IDH1 peptide at 300 micrograms in Montanide made up each vaccine dose, which was injected subcutaneously together with topical imiquimod. For these receptors, no antigen is known. The input for sequencing was PBMCs, taken from a glioma patient whose treatment included an IDH1 peptide vaccine. The source is a woman younger than 30 with glioma. Some clones in this sample may be carry-over from other donors' samples.

This chain joins TRBV30 and TRBJ1-1; 7 positions agree with TRBD1. The V gene's germline CDR1 is GTSNPN and CDR2 SVGIG (reference sequence). The V and J ends lost 3 bases and 3 bases, in that order; junction bases with no gene match: 4. This CDR3 is 13 amino acids long. The CDR3 loop is CAWRRGLDTEAFF. CDR3 DNA: TGTGCCTGGAGGAGGGGGCTGGACACTGAAGCTTTCTTT.

The chain links TRBV9 to TRBJ2-3, with 8 positions matching TRBD2. The CDR3 covers 16 residues. With V trimmed by 3 bases and J by 2 bases, 8 bases remained unmatched. The germline CDR1 and CDR2 sequences are SGDLS and YYNGEE. The CDR3 nucleotides are TGTGCCAGCAGCGCCATACTAGCGGACCCCACAGATACGCAGTATTTT. It yields the protein CASSAILADPTDTQYF.

The gene calls are TRBV5-5 and TRBJ1-1; TRBD1 might be the D (6 bases). Germline CDR1 is SGHKS and CDR2 is YYEKEE (reference sequence). Trimming pared 0 bases from V and 7 bases from J, leaving 16 bases between. CDR3 length: 15 amino acids. CDR3 amino acids: CASSLERPGVGEAFF. CDR3 bases: TGTGCCAGCAGCTTGGAAAGGCCAGGGGTTGGTGAAGCTTTCTTT.

V is TRBV4-3 and J is TRBJ1-3, with D perhaps matching TRBD1 (5 bases). CDR1 and CDR2 from the germline V gene are LGHNA and YSLEER. Trimming pared 4 bases from V and 2 bases from J, leaving 12 bases between. The CDR3 runs 15 residues. CDR3 amino acids: CASSRDSGPGNTIYF. CDR3 DNA: TGCGCCAGCAGCCGAGACAGTGGGCCTGGAAACACCATATATTTT.

In DNA form, the CDR3 reads TGTGCTAGTGGCCCCATTGGTCAAAATGAGCAGTTCTTC. This encodes CASGPIGQNEQFF. The rearrangement joins TRBV12-5 to TRBJ2-1; no firm D call. Germline V gene lookup returns CDR1 LGHNT and CDR2 FRNRAP. Trimming pared 6 bases from V and 7 bases from J, leaving 13 bases between. This CDR3 has 13 residues.

Written as DNA, the CDR3 is TGCGCCAGCAGGACAGGGAGCAGTGAAGCTTTCTTT. Its protein product is CASRTGSSEAFF. The chain has TRBV5-1 and TRBJ1-1; TRBD1 agrees at 7 bases. The germline V gene has CDR1 SGHRS and CDR2 YFSETQ. J gave up 7 bases and V 5 bases, and 5 bases lay outside the gene matches. This CDR3 spans 12 amino acids. The full variable domain, with the rest looked up from reference TRBV5-1 and TRBJ1-1, is KAGVTQTPRYLIKTRGQQVTLSCSPISGHRSVSWYQQTPGQGLQFLFEYFSETQRNKGNFPGRFSGRQFSNSRSEMNVSTLELGDSALYLCASRTGSSEAFFGQGTRLTVV.

This chain uses TRBV15 with TRBJ2-7, with TRBD1 matching over 9 bases. The CDR3 has 15 amino acids. The V gene's germline CDR1 is LNHNV and CDR2 YYDKDF (reference sequence). V was clipped by 4 bases and J by 2 bases; unmatched bases: 6. The CDR3: CATSKPRDRAYEQYF. Written as DNA, the CDR3 is TGTGCCACCAGCAAACCCAGGGACAGGGCCTACGAGCAGTACTTC.

The sample holds one count of this clone. V and J are TRBV30 and TRBJ2-3; D remains unclear. Germline V gene data show CDR1 as GTSNPN and CDR2 as SVGIG (reference sequence). Trimming took off 3 bases at V and 8 bases at J, with 12 bases between the two ends. This CDR3 comprises 12 residues. Here the CDR3 reads CAWSPPGATQYF. The DNA for the CDR3 is TGTGCCTGGAGCCCTCCTGGAGCTACGCAGTATTTT.

The V gene is TRBV25-1, the J gene TRBJ2-5; D is unclear. CDR3 length: 14 amino acids. The V and J ends lost 3 bases and 4 bases respectively, with 12 bases between them. Looked up from germline, CDR1 is MGHDK and CDR2 is SYGVNS. The CDR3 loop reads CASSERLPGETQYF. The CDR3 nucleotides are TGTGCCAGCAGTGAGCGACTCCCGGGAGAGACCCAGTACTTC.

The genes are TRBV10-3 and TRBJ1-5; possibly TRBD1 for D (5 bases). V was trimmed by 0 bases and J by 2 bases, leaving 11 bases between them. Per the germline V gene, CDR1 is ENHRY and CDR2 is SYGVKD. This CDR3 spans 16 amino acids. The CDR3 loop reads CAISESITGRNQPQHF. The CDR3 bases are TGTGCCATCAGTGAGTCGATTACGGGGCGCAATCAGCCCCAGCATTTT.

This clone has just one count. The V gene is TRBV5-1, the J gene TRBJ2-3; TRBD2 might be the D (5 bases). CDR1 SGHRS and CDR2 YFSETQ come from the germline V gene. The CDR3 covers 15 residues. V lost 3 bases to trimming and J lost 0 bases, with 11 bases between them. This chain's CDR3 is CASSSSGQSTDTQYF. The CDR3 nucleotides are TGCGCCAGCAGCTCCAGCGGTCAAAGCACAGATACGCAGTATTTT.

The gene calls are TRBV4-3 and TRBJ2-2; no reliable D call. The CDR3 spans 13 residues. Germline CDR1 is LGHNA and CDR2 is YSLEER. V dropped 1 base and J dropped 6 bases, with 6 bases sitting between them. The CDR3 nucleotides are TGCGCCAGCAGCCAAGCCTTTCCCGGGGAGCTGTTTTTT. Encoded protein: CASSQAFPGELFF.

The chain combines TRBV7-8 with TRBJ2-5, with a weak D call TRBD1 (6 bases). Trimming removed 5 bases from V and 1 base from J, with 14 bases in between. The CDR3 sequence is 15 residues long. Germline V lookup: CDR1 SGHVS, CDR2 FQNEAQ. This CDR3 reads CASSPTRGSQETQYF. The CDR3 region has the DNA TGTGCCAGCAGCCCAACTAGGGGGTCCCAAGAGACCCAGTACTTC.

The chain couples TRBV2 to TRBJ1-1; 7 bases line up with TRBD1. J gave up 1 base and V 6 bases, and 5 bases lay outside the gene matches. The germline CDR1 and CDR2 sequences are SNHLY and FYNNEI. CDR3 length: 14 amino acids. DNA for the CDR3: TGTGCCAGCAGCCGACAGGGAACGAACACTGAAGCTTTCTTT. Translation: CASSRQGTNTEAFF.

This chain connects TRBV7-9 to TRBJ1-2; D gene ambiguous. Looked up from germline, CDR1 is SEHNR and CDR2 is FQNEAQ (reference sequence). The CDR3 covers 16 residues. Trimming pared 3 bases from V and 0 bases from J, leaving 14 bases between. The CDR3 nucleotides read TGTGCCAGCAGCTTTGAGTTCCGGTCAGCTAACTATGGCTACACCTTC. Encoded protein: CASSFEFRSANYGYTF. Drawing the rest from reference TRBV7-9 and TRBJ1-2, the complete variable domain is DTGVSQNPRHKITKRGQNVTFRCDPISEHNRLYWYRQTLGQGPEFLTYFQNEAQLEKSRLLSDRFSAERPKGSFSTLEIQRTEQGDSAMYLCASSFEFRSANYGYTFGSGTRLTVV.

The chain links TRBV11-2 to TRBJ1-1; 7 bases map to TRBD1. Germline loops: CDR1 SGHAT, CDR2 FQNNGV. The CDR3 is 15 residues long. Trimming cost V 5 bases and J 4 bases; bases outside gene matches: 10. CDR3 sequence reads: CASSHPLTGPTEAFF. Written as DNA, the CDR3 is TGTGCCAGCAGCCACCCCTTGACAGGGCCCACTGAAGCTTTCTTT.